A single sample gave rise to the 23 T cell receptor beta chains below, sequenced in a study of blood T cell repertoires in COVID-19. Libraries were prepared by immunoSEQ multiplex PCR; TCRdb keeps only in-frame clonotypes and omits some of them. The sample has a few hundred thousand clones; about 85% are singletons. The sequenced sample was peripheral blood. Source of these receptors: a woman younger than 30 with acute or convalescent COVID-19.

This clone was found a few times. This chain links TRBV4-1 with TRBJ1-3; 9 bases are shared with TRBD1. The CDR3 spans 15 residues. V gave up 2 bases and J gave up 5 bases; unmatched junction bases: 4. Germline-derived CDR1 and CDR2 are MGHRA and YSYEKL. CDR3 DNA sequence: TGCGCCAGCAGCCAACCGACAGGGGGGCGAAACACCATATATTTT. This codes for CASSQPTGGRNTIYF.

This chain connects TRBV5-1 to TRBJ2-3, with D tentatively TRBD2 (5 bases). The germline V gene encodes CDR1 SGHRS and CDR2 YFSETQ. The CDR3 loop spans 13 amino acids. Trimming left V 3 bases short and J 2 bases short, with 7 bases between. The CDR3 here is CASSSGYTDTQYF. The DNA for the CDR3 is TGCGCCAGCAGCTCGGGGTACACAGATACGCAGTATTTT.

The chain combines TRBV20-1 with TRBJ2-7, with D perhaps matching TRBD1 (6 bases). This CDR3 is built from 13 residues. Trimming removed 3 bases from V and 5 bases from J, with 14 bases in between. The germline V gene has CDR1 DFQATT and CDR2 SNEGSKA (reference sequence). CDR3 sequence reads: CSASSGTGNEQYF. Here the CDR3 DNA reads TGCAGTGCTAGTTCGGGTACAGGGAACGAGCAGTACTTC.

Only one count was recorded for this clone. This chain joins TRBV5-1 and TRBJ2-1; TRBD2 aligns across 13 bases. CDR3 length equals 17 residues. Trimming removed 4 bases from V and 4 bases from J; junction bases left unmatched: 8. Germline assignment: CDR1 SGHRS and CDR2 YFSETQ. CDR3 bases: TGCGCCAGCAGCCTCCCGACTAGCGGGGGGCCGTACAATGAGCAGTTCTTC. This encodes CASSLPTSGGPYNEQFF.

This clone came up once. CDR3 loop: CASSFGQYAGQYF. The CDR3 nucleotides are TGTGCCAGCAGCTTTGGACAGTACGCAGGGCAGTACTTC. This chain links TRBV7-9 with TRBJ2-7, with D perhaps TRBD1 (6 bases). Trimming removed 3 bases from V and 9 bases from J, with 15 bases in between. Looked up from germline, CDR1 is SEHNR and CDR2 is FQNEAQ (reference sequence). This CDR3 contains 13 residues.

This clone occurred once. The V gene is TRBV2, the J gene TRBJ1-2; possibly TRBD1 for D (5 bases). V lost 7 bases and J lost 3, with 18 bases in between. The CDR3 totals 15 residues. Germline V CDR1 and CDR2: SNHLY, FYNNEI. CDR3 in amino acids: CASTASGGVDYGYTF. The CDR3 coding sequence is TGTGCCAGCACCGCCAGCGGAGGGGTTGACTATGGCTACACCTTC.

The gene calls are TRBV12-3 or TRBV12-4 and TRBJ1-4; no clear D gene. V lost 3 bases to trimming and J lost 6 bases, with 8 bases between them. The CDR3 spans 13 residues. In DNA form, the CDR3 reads TGTGCCAGCAGTTTCTTCGGGGATGAAAAACTGTTTTTT. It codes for CASSFFGDEKLFF.

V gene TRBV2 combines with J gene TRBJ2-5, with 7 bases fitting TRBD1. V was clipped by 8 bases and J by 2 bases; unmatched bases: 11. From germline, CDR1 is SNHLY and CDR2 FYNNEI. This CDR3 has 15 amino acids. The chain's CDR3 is CASLNLDRWQETQYF. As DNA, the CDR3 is TGTGCCAGCCTTAATTTGGACAGGTGGCAAGAGACCCAGTACTTC.

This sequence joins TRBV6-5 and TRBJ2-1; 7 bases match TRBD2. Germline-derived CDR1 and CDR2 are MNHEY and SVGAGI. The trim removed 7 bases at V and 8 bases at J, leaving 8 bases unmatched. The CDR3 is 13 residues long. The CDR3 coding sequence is TGTGCCAGCATGGGAGGGCCCCTGGATGAGCAGTTCTTC. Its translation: CASMGGPLDEQFF.

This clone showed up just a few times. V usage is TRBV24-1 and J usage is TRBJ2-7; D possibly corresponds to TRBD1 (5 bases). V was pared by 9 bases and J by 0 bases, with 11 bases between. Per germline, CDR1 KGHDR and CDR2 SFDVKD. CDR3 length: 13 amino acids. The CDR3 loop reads CATQGRASYEQYF. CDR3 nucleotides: TGTGCCACCCAGGGCAGAGCCTCCTACGAGCAGTACTTC.

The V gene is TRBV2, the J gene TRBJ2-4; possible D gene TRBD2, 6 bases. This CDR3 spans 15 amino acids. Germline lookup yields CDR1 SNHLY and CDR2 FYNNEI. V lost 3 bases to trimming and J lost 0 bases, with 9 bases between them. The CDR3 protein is CASSDGGLAKNIQYF. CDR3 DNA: TGTGCCAGCAGTGACGGGGGACTAGCCAAAAACATTCAGTACTTC.

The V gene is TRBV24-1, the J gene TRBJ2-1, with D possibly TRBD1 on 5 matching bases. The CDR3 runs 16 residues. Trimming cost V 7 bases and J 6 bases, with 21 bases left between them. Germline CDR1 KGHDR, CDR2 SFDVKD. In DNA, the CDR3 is TGTGCCACCAGCCTAAGTGGGGAAGGGGTTAGCAATGAGCAGTTCTTC. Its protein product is CATSLSGEGVSNEQFF.

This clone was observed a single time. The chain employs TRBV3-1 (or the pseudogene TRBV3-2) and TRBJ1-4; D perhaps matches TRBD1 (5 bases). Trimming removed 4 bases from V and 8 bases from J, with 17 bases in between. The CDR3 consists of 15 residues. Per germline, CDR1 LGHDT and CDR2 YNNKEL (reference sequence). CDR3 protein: CASSPMGLNKEKLFF. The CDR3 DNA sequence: TGTGCCAGCAGCCCCATGGGGCTTAACAAGGAAAAACTGTTTTTT.

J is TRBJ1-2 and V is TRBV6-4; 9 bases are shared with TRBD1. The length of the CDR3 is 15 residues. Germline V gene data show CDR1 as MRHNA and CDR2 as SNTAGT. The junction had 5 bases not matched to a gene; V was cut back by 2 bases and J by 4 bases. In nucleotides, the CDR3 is TGTGCCAGCAGTGACCCGGACAGGGGATTCTATGGCTACACCTTC. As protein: CASSDPDRGFYGYTF.

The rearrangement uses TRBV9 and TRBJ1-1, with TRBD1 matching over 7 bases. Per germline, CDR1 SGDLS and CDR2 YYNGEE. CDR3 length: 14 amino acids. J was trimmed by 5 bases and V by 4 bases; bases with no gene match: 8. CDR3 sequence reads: CASSLDRAGTEAFF. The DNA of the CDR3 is TGTGCCAGCAGCCTAGACAGGGCGGGTACTGAAGCTTTCTTT.

In DNA form, the CDR3 reads TGCGCCAGTATTAACAGGGTGAACACTGAAGCTTTCTTT. This sequence encodes CASINRVNTEAFF. The rearrangement uses TRBV10-2 and TRBJ1-1; TRBD1 is a possible D gene (6 bases). In germline, CDR1 is WSHSY, CDR2 SAAADI. CDR3 length equals 13 residues. The V and J ends lost 9 bases and 0 bases respectively, with 11 bases between them.

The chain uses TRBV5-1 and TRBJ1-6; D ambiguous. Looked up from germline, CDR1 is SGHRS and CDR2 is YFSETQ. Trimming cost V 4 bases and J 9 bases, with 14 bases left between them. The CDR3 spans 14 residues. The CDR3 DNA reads TGCGCCAGCAGCCCAGCCTTACAGTCTTCACCCCTCCACTTT. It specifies CASSPALQSSPLHF.

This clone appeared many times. The CDR3 loop reads CASSPDRERAEAFF. Written as DNA, the CDR3 is TGCGCCAGCAGCCCGGACAGGGAGAGGGCTGAAGCTTTCTTT. This chain uses TRBV5-1 with TRBJ1-1, with 8 bases matching TRBD1. V was pared by 4 bases and J by 6 bases, with 8 bases of the junction left unmatched. There are 14 residues in the CDR3. Germline CDR1 is SGHRS and CDR2 is YFSETQ. Combining the CDR3 with reference TRBV5-1 and TRBJ1-1 gives the whole variable domain KAGVTQTPRYLIKTRGQQVTLSCSPISGHRSVSWYQQTPGQGLQFLFEYFSETQRNKGNFPGRFSGRQFSNSRSEMNVSTLELGDSALYLCASSPDRERAEAFFGQGTRLTVV.

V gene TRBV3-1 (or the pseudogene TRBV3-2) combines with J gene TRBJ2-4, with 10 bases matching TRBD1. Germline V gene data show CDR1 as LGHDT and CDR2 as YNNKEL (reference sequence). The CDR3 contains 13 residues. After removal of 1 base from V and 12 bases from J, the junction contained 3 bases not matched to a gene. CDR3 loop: CASSQGDRGNQYF. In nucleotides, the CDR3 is TGTGCCAGCAGCCAAGGGGACAGGGGTAATCAGTACTTC.

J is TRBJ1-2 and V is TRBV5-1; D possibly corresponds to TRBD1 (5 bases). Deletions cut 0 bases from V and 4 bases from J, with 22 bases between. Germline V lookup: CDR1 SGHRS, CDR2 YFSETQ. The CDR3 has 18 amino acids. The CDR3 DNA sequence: TGCGCCAGCAGCTTGGAGCCATTGGGCCGACAGAATCTCTATGGCTACACCTTC. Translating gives CASSLEPLGRQNLYGYTF.

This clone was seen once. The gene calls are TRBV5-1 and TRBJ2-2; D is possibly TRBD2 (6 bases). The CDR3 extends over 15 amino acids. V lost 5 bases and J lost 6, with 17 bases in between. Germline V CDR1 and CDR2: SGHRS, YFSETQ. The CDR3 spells CASSVWRAPPGELFF. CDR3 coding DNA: TGCGCCAGCAGTGTATGGAGGGCCCCCCCCGGGGAGCTGTTTTTT.

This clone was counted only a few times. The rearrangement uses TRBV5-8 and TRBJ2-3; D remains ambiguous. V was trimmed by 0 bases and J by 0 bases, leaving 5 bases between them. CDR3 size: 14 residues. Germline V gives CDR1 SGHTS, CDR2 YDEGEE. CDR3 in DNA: TGTGCCAGCAGCTTGGAGCTCAGCACAGATACGCAGTATTTT. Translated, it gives CASSLELSTDTQYF.

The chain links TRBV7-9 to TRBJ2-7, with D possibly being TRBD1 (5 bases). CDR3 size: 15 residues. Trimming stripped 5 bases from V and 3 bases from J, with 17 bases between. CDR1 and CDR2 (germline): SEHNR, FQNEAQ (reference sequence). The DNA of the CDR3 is TGTGCCAGCAGCCAATCGTCGGACACAATCTACGAGCAGTACTTC. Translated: CASSQSSDTIYEQYF.